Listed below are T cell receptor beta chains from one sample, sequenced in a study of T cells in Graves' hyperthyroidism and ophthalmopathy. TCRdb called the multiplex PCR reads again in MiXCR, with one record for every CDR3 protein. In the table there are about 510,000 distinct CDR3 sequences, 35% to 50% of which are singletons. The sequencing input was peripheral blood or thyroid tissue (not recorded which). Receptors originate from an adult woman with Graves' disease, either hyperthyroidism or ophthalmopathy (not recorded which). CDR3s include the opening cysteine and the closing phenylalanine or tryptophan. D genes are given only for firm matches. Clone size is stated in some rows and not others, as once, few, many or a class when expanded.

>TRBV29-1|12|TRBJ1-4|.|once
CSYRDVGEKLFF
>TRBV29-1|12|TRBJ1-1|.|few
CSVEGTSTEAFF
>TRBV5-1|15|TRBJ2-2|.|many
CASSPTGAGAGELFF
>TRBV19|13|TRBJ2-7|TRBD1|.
CASSTDRAFEQYF
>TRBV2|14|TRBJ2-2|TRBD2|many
CASSATTSAGELFF
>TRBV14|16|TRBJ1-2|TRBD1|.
CASSPDPRGLLYGYTF
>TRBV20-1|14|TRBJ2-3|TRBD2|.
CSATTSGETDTQYF
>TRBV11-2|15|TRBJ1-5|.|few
CASSLGTRLNQPQHF
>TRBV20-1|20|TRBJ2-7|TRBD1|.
CSAKEPQGADGLLSSYEQYF
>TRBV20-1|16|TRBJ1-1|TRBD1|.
CSAIWPGTVDDTEAFF
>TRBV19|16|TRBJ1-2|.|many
CASSYSRGRVGYGYTF
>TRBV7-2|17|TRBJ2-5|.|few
CASSPRSSTGLNQPQYF
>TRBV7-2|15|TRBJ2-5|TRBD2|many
CASSSQGLAGNTQYF
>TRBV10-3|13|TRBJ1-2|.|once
CAISEGLNYGYTF
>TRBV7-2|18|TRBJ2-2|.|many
CASSLEGVAGKNTGELFF
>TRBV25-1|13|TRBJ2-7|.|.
CASSEWIAYEQYF
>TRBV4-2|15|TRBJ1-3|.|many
CASSQDVSSGNTIYF
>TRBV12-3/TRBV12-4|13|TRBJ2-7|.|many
CASSSVDGYEQYF
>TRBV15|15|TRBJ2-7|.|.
CATSGGTGAPGEQYF
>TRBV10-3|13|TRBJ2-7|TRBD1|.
CAIRGQADNEQYF
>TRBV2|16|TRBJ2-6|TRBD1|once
CASCPGGTGGANVLTF
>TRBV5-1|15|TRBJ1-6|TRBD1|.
CASSLATGGSSPLHF
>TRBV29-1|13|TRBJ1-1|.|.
CSVEVSLNTEAFF
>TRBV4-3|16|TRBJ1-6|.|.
CASSQWSAVYNSPLHF
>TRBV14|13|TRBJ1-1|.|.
CASSPTLSTEAFF
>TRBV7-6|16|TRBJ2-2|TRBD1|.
CASSVNAGGYTGELFF
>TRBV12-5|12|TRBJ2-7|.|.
CASGPTTYEQYF
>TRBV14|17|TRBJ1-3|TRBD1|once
CASSPIDRGIGGNTIYF
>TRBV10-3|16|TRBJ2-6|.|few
CAISADDFAGANVLTF